This T cell receptor beta chain was identified during a study of T cells in Graves' hyperthyroidism and ophthalmopathy. Whole-study context: Peripheral blood draws took place at initial diagnosis, ahead of any treatment.

TCR beta CDR3 region amplification was performed from RNA transcripts. First-round RT-PCR targeting the TCR CDR3 was performed with the HTBI primer set. TCRdb reprocessed the multiplex PCR reads with MiXCR, giving one entry per CDR3 protein. Among 350,000 to 500,000 distinct CDR3 sequences, roughly an eighth were seen once, and the ten largest hold 5.3%. The table lists this clonotype with many counts. This CDR3 is built from 13 residues. V was clipped by 6 bases and J by 1 base, with 9 bases between them. The origin of this receptor is a woman in her late teens or twenties with Graves' hyperthyroidism. The J gene is TRBJ1-1, the V gene TRBV12-3 or TRBV12-4; maybe TRBD1 (6 bases). Sequences were obtained from blood. CDR3 protein: CASSSTGNTEAFF. CDR3 coding DNA: TGTGCCAGCAGCTCGACAGGGAACACTGAAGCTTTCTTT.